This TCR beta chain was obtained from a study of blood T cells in healthy people across ages. The germline gives CDR1 KGHSH, CDR2 LQKENI. J was trimmed by 9 bases and V by 6 bases; bases with no gene match: 9. The CDR3 sequence is 14 residues long. Then a second PCR, running roughly 6 to 12 cycles, was carried out with a sample-barcoded 5' primer and a J-beta primer mix. The authors tagged each cDNA molecule using a template-switch adaptor with 12 random nucleotides. TCRdb called the 5' RACE reads again in MiXCR, with one record for every CDR3 protein. The sample has 1 million to 1.2 million distinct CDR3 sequences, 30% to 40% seen once. The amount of total RNA extracted per sample was at least 6 micrograms.

Sequences were obtained from blood. The chain joins TRBV18 to TRBJ1-5, with TRBD1 matching over 9 bases. The receptor comes from a man aged 18 to 29 in good health. CDR3 in amino acids: CASSPRQGETPQHF. The DNA of the CDR3 is TGTGCCAGCTCGCCTAGACAGGGGGAGACGCCCCAGCATTTT.